A selection of T cell receptor beta chains follows, all from one sample in a study of CD8 T cells in Susac syndrome. TCRdb redid the calling of the immunoSEQ multiplex PCR reads with MiXCR, one entry per CDR3 protein. This sample has 180,000 or so distinct CDR3 sequences; roughly 94% occur once, and the top ten carry 0.085% to 0.13%. Sequenced: CD4+ T cells from PBMCs. The receptors stem from a human donor in good health. CDR3s include the opening cysteine and the closing phenylalanine or tryptophan. D genes are given only for firm matches. Clone size is not always given. Where it is, it says once, few, many or a class for expanded clones.

>TRBD2|TRBJ2-1|NA|TRBV3-1
TGTGCCAGCAGCCAAGATCTAGCGGGAGGCTACAATGAGCAGTTCTTC
CASSQDLAGGYNEQFF
>NA|TRBJ2-2|NA|TRBV15
TGTGCCACCAGCAGAGACGGACCAAACACCGGGGAGCTGTTTTTT
CATSRDGPNTGELFF
>NA|TRBJ1-1|NA|TRBV12-3/TRBV12-4
TGTGCCAGCAGTTTGTCCCAGCGCACTGAAGCTTTCTTT
CASSLSQRTEAFF
>TRBD1|TRBJ1-1|NA|TRBV20-1
TGCAGTGCGAAAACAGGGGCCCACACTGAAGCTTTCTTT
CSAKTGAHTEAFF
>NA|TRBJ2-5|NA|TRBV11-2
TGTGCCAGCAGCTTAGCTTCAGGCGCCCAGTACTTC
CASSLASGAQYF
>TRBD2|TRBJ2-1|NA|TRBV9
TGTGCCAGCAGCGATTATAGCGGGAGGGCCTACAATGAGCAGTTCTTC
CASSDYSGRAYNEQFF
>NA|TRBJ2-1|NA|TRBV20-1
TGCAGTGCTAGAGGTGTTTCGGCCCAGGGGTATCAGTTCTTC
CSARGVSAQGYQFF
>NA|TRBJ2-5|NA|TRBV6-1
TGTGCCAGCCAAGAAAGACAAGAGACCCAGTACTTC
CASQERQETQYF
>TRBD1|TRBJ2-1|NA|TRBV28
TGTGCCAGCAGACCACAGGGGGGCAATGAGCAGTTCTTC
CASRPQGGNEQFF
>TRBD2|TRBJ2-5|NA|TRBV20-1
TGCAGTGCTGGACTAGCGGGCGGAGGAGAGACCCAGTACTTC
CSAGLAGGGETQYF
>NA|TRBJ2-7|NA|TRBV18
TGTGCCAACTCACCAATCGGTGGCGAGCAGTACTTC
CANSPIGGEQYF
>NA|TRBJ2-3|NA|TRBV20-1
TGCAGTGCCTTCCCCTGGGGCATGAGCACAGATACGCAGTATTTT
CSAFPWGMSTDTQYF
>NA|TRBJ2-1|NA|TRBV6-2/TRBV6-3
TGTGCCAGCAGTTACTCGGGAAGCCTTGAGCAGTTCTTC
CASSYSGSLEQFF
>NA|TRBJ2-7|NA|TRBV3-1
TGTGCCAGCAGCCAAGTTAGCTCCTACGAGCAGTACTTC
CASSQVSSYEQYF
>NA|TRBJ2-7|NA|TRBV20-1
TGCAGTGCTGTGGGCCGCAGGAGCTCCTACGAGCAGTACTTC
CSAVGRRSSYEQYF
>TRBD1|TRBJ2-5|NA|TRBV12-3/TRBV12-4
TGTGCCAGCAGCCGGAGACAGGGCTCGGTCGGGGAGACCCAGTACTTC
CASSRRQGSVGETQYF
>TRBD2|TRBJ2-4|NA|TRBV20-1
TGCAGTGCTCAAGCGGGAACAGCCAAAAACATTCAGTACTTC
CSAQAGTAKNIQYF
>TRBD1|TRBJ2-1|NA|TRBV23-1
TGCGCCAGCAGTCAATTAGACAGGGAGACCCCCGCGTTCTTC
CASSQLDRETPAFF
>NA|TRBJ2-5|NA|TRBV11-3
TGTGCCAGCAGCTTAGGGTCTCTAGAGACCCAGTACTTC
CASSLGSLETQYF
>NA|TRBJ2-1|NA|TRBV30
TGTGCCTGGGGGGACAATGAGCAGTTCTTC
CAWGDNEQFF
>NA|TRBJ2-1|NA|TRBV25-1
TGTGCCAGCAGTGAATCAGGGCTAGGGAAGGCTGAGCAGTTCTTC
CASSESGLGKAEQFF
>NA|TRBJ2-5|NA|TRBV15
TGTGCCACCTCGACAGGTCGGGAGACCCAGTACTTC
CATSTGRETQYF
>NA|TRBJ1-2|once|TRBV30
TGTGCCTGGAGTGTAGGGGCCGGCTACACCTTC
CAWSVGAGYTF
>NA|TRBJ2-7|NA|TRBV28
TGTGCCAGCAGTTCACCCGGGACCTACGAGCAGTACTTC
CASSSPGTYEQYF
>NA|TRBJ2-7|once|TRBV7-2
TGTGCCAGCAGCTTAATTGCACGCTCCTACGAGCAGTACTTC
CASSLIARSYEQYF
>NA|TRBJ1-2|NA|TRBV28
TGTGCCAGCAGTCTAAGGAACGGGGGCTACACCTTC
CASSLRNGGYTF
>NA|TRBJ1-2|NA|TRBV6-5
TGTGCCAGCAGTTACACTGGGGACTATGGCTACACCTTC
CASSYTGDYGYTF
>TRBD2|TRBJ2-1|once|TRBV30
TGTGCCTGGCCCGGGAGGAAGGGAGGGTACAATGAGCAGTTCTTC
CAWPGRKGGYNEQFF
>TRBD1|TRBJ1-2|NA|TRBV6-5
TGTGCCAGCAGTCTAACACAGGGGGCTAACTATGGCTACACCTTC
CASSLTQGANYGYTF
>NA|TRBJ2-1|NA|TRBV15
TGTGCCACCAGCGGAGCCGGGACCCTTTACAATGAGCAGTTCTTC
CATSGAGTLYNEQFF
>TRBD1|TRBJ2-3|few|TRBV19
TGTGCCAGTAGCCGGACAGGGGGCACAGATACGCAGTATTTT
CASSRTGGTDTQYF
>NA|TRBJ1-2|NA|TRBV30
TGTGCCTGGAGCGACGAGAGAGAAAGGGCCTTACTATATGGCTACACCTTC
CAWSDERERALLYGYTF
>TRBD1|TRBJ2-7|NA|TRBV29-1
TGCAGCTTTGGACAGGGGACCTACGAGCAGTACTTC
CSFGQGTYEQYF
>NA|TRBJ2-7|NA|TRBV29-1
TGCAGCGTTGGGGCGGACTACGAGCAGTACTTC
CSVGADYEQYF
>TRBD1|TRBJ1-5|NA|TRBV28
TGTGCCAGCACCGTGACAGGGCTTATCAATCAGCCCCAGCATTTT
CASTVTGLINQPQHF
>NA|TRBJ2-7|few|TRBV27
TGTGCCAGCAGTCAGAGAATGCAGGGCTCCTACGAGCAGTACTTC
CASSQRMQGSYEQYF
>NA|TRBJ2-3|NA|TRBV3-1
TGTGCCAGCAGCCACATCGGGCAGGGAAGCACAGATACGCAGTATTTT
CASSHIGQGSTDTQYF
>NA|TRBJ1-2|NA|TRBV20-1
TGCAGTGCTTCGAGACGGACCTATGGCTACACCTTC
CSASRRTYGYTF
>NA|TRBJ2-1|NA|TRBV4-3
TGCGCCAGCAGCCAAGATGCGGGAATAGGGGAGCAGTTCTTC
CASSQDAGIGEQFF
>TRBD2|TRBJ2-7|once|TRBV29-1
TGCAGCGCCGGGACTAGCTACGAGCAGTACTTC
CSAGTSYEQYF
>NA|TRBJ2-1|once|TRBV15
TGTGCCACCAGCCCCAGGGGGAGGGCGGCCTACAATGAGCAGTTCTTC
CATSPRGRAAYNEQFF
>NA|TRBJ1-1|NA|TRBV28
TGTGCCAGCAGTTTGAGGCTTACTGAAGCTTTCTTT
CASSLRLTEAFF
>NA|TRBJ1-5|NA|TRBV29-1
TGCAGCGTTGGGGGCCACAATCAGCCCCAGCATTTT
CSVGGHNQPQHF
>TRBD1|TRBJ1-1|NA|TRBV28
TGTGCCAGCGGACAGGGGAACACTGAAGCTTTCTTT
CASGQGNTEAFF
>TRBD2|TRBJ2-1|NA|TRBV30
TGTGCCAGTCGGACTAGCGGAAATGAGCAGTTCTTC
CASRTSGNEQFF
>TRBD2|TRBJ2-1|NA|TRBV30
TGTGCCTGGAGTGTAGTGGCGGGAGGGCCTACGGTCTTC
CAWSVVAGGPTVF